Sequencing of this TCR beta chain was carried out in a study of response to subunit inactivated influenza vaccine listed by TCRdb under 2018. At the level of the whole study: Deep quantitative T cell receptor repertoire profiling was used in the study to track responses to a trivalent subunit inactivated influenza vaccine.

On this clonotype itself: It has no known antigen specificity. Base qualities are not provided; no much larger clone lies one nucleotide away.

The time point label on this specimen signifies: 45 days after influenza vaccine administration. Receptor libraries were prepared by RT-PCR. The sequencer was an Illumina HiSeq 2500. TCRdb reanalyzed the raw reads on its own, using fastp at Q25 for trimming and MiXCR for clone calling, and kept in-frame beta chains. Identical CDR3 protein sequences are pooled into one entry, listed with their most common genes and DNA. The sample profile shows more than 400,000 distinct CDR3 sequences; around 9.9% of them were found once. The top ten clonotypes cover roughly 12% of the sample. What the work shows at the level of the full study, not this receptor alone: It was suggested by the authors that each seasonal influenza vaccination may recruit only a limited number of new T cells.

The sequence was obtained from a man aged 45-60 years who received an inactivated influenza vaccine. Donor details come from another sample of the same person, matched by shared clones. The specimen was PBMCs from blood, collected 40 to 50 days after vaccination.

For the CDR3, the sequence is CSVEDNRDRREETQYF. The DNA sequence reads TGCAGCGTTGAAGATAACCGAGACAGGCGTGAAGAGACCCAGTACTTC. The chain was built from TRBV29-1 and TRBJ2-5, with TRBD1 tentatively as D gene (6 bases match). Including the terminal cysteine and phenylalanine, the CDR3 comprises 16 residues. Only the CDR3 DNA is retained, 48 bases long and in frame from the first base. Based on the germline V gene, the CDR1 and CDR2 sequences are SQVTM and ANQGSEA. V is reduced by 0 bases and J by 3 bases, leaving a spacing of 17 bases between them.